Listed here are 17 T cell receptor beta chains from one sample, sequenced in a study of blood T cell repertoires in COVID-19. Measured with immunoSEQ multiplex PCR; TCRdb has only the in-frame clones, and not every one. This table has approximately 220,000 clones, about 80% appearing once. Sequencing was carried out using peripheral blood. Every receptor here comes from a woman younger than 45 who had recovered from COVID-19.

The chain joins TRBV5-1 to TRBJ2-7; TRBD2 agrees at 11 bases. Germline CDR1 reads SGHRS; CDR2 reads YFSETQ. The length of the CDR3 is 15 residues. V lost 3 bases, J lost 7 bases, and 9 bases stayed unmatched. The CDR3 sequence: CASSWGLAAPGEQYF. CDR3 sequence (DNA): TGCGCCAGCAGCTGGGGACTAGCGGCCCCAGGGGAGCAGTACTTC.

This sequence joins TRBV18 and TRBJ1-2, with 9 bases lining up with TRBD1. Germline V lookup: CDR1 KGHSH, CDR2 LQKENI. Trimming at V came to 3 bases and at J to 8 bases, leaving 10 bases not matched to a gene. The CDR3 totals 15 residues. CDR3 coding DNA: TGTGCCAGCTCACCTAATTTACAGGGGGCCGAGGGCTACACCTTC. Protein sequence: CASSPNLQGAEGYTF.

This clone was observed once. V and J are TRBV28 and TRBJ2-7, with 10 bases fitting TRBD2. V trimming: 3 bases; J trimming: 0 bases; junction bases outside the gene matches: 2. CDR1 and CDR2 from the germline V gene are MDHEN and SYDVKM. This CDR3 region has 15 residues. CDR3 DNA sequence: TGTGCCAGCAGTTTTGGACTAGCGGCCTCCTACGAGCAGTACTTC. Amino acid sequence: CASSFGLAASYEQYF.

The gene calls are TRBV25-1 and TRBJ2-5; the D is unclear. CDR1 and CDR2 from the germline V gene are MGHDK and SYGVNS. CDR3 size: 13 residues. Trimming stripped 3 bases from V and 5 bases from J, with 10 bases between. This CDR3 reads CASSDSLPETQYF. DNA for the CDR3: TGTGCCAGCAGTGATTCACTGCCGGAGACCCAGTACTTC.

The count of this clone is one. The J gene is TRBJ2-1, the V gene TRBV10-3; 9 nucleotides line up with TRBD2. The CDR3 is 18 residues long. Germline-derived CDR1 and CDR2 are ENHRY and SYGVKD. After removal of 0 bases from V and 9 bases from J, the junction contained 15 bases not matched to a gene. The CDR3 DNA reads TGTGCCATCAGTGAGTCGACGGCCCGCGGGAGGGCTTCTGGTGAGCAGTTCTTC. Residues: CAISESTARGRASGEQFF.

This chain connects TRBV2 to TRBJ2-7, with D possibly being TRBD2 (5 bases). CDR1 SNHLY and CDR2 FYNNEI come from the germline V gene. CDR3 length: 12 amino acids. Trimming left V 6 bases short and J 7 bases short, with 13 bases between. The CDR3 spells CASSRTSLEQYF. DNA for the CDR3: TGTGCCAGCAGCCGAACTAGTCTTGAGCAGTACTTC.

The chain joins TRBV19 to TRBJ1-1, with 7 bases fitting TRBD1. Germline V gene sequence: CDR1 LNHDA, CDR2 SQIVND (reference sequence). The CDR3 is 15 amino acids. V dropped 7 bases and J dropped 11; count of bases not matched to a gene: 19. CDR3 DNA: TGTGCCAGTAATCTCATCTCGACCGGGACAGTTCACGCTTTCTTT. Encoded protein: CASNLISTGTVHAFF.

The genes are TRBV9 and TRBJ1-5, with a possible D match to TRBD1 (5 bases). Germline V gene data show CDR1 as SGDLS and CDR2 as YYNGEE. V was shortened by 4 bases and J by 0 bases, with 14 bases between the two germline ends. The CDR3 is 16 amino acids. CDR3 protein: CASSPDQGYSNQPQHF. CDR3 DNA sequence: TGTGCCAGCAGCCCAGACCAGGGATATAGCAATCAGCCCCAGCATTTT.

This clone showed up just once. V usage is TRBV5-1 and J usage is TRBJ1-1, with 7 bases that match TRBD1. Looked up from germline, CDR1 is SGHRS and CDR2 is YFSETQ. The V gene end was trimmed by 7 bases and the J gene end by 2 bases; junction bases not matched to a gene: 5. This CDR3 spans 13 amino acids. The CDR3 DNA sequence: TGCGCCAGCTCCCGGGACAGCAACACTGAAGCTTTCTTT. As protein: CASSRDSNTEAFF.

The chain uses TRBV19 and TRBJ2-1; maybe TRBD2 (6 bases). Germline-derived CDR1 and CDR2 are LNHDA and SQIVND (reference sequence). Deletions cut 6 bases from V and 6 bases from J, with 12 bases between. This CDR3 region has 13 residues. Written as DNA, the CDR3 is TGTGCCAGTAGCGATTACGGGGGCAATGAGCAGTTCTTC. Its translation: CASSDYGGNEQFF.

The J gene is TRBJ1-2, the V gene TRBV19; D perhaps matches TRBD1 (6 bases). Germline CDR1 reads LNHDA; CDR2 reads SQIVND (reference sequence). The CDR3 has 16 amino acids. Trimming pared 1 base from V and 0 bases from J, leaving 12 bases between. The CDR3 DNA reads TGTGCCAGTAGTATAGGGCCCGGGACATCTAACTATGGCTACACCTTC. Amino acids: CASSIGPGTSNYGYTF.

The CDR3 here is CASRTRPDGRFRYEQYF. As DNA, the CDR3 is TGTGCCAGCAGGACCCGCCCCGACGGGAGGTTTAGGTACGAGCAGTACTTC. The V gene is TRBV2, the J gene TRBJ2-7, with 7 bases that match TRBD2. The CDR3 has 17 residues. Germline CDR1 SNHLY, CDR2 FYNNEI. The trim removed 6 bases at V and 4 bases at J, leaving 18 bases unmatched.

This clone came up a few times. The gene calls are TRBV6-2 or TRBV6-3 and TRBJ2-7; 10 nucleotides match TRBD1. The CDR3 has 14 residues. Germline CDR1 reads MNHEY; CDR2 reads SVGEGT. Unmatched junction bases numbered 6, after V lost 5 bases and J lost 5 bases. The CDR3 region is CASSLDRGHDEQYF. The CDR3 DNA reads TGTGCCAGCAGTCTCGACAGGGGGCACGACGAGCAGTACTTC.

The rearrangement uses TRBV18 and TRBJ1-1; 9 nucleotides align to TRBD1. Germline lookup yields CDR1 KGHSH and CDR2 LQKENI. The ends lost 1 base at V and 5 bases at J; junction bases unmatched: 11. This CDR3 has 17 amino acids. The CDR3 protein is CASSPQGPGQGRTEAFF. CDR3 DNA: TGTGCCAGCTCACCACAAGGTCCGGGACAGGGCCGTACTGAAGCTTTCTTT. Full variable domain (remainder filled in from reference TRBV18 and TRBJ1-1): NAGVMQNPRHLVRRRGQEARLRCSPMKGHSHVYWYRQLPEEGLKFMVYLQKENIIDESGMPKERFSAEFPKEGPSILRIQQVVRGDSAAYFCASSPQGPGQGRTEAFFGQGTRLTVV.

This chain links TRBV6-5 with TRBJ1-2, with TRBD1 matching over 7 bases. Losses at the gene ends were 7 bases for V and 5 bases for J; bases not matched to a gene: 13. Germline CDR1 is MNHEY and CDR2 is SVGAGI. CDR3 length: 15 amino acids. CDR3 in amino acids: CASTPRGRGTYGYTF. The DNA of the CDR3 is TGTGCCAGCACCCCAAGGGGCAGGGGGACATATGGCTACACCTTC.

The gene calls are TRBV9 and TRBJ2-1; TRBD1 is a possible D gene (5 bases). The germline gives CDR1 SGDLS, CDR2 YYNGEE. V was pared by 3 bases and J by 9 bases, with 16 bases between. The CDR3 totals 14 residues. The CDR3 protein is CASSALGPTGEQFF. CDR3 sequence (DNA): TGTGCCAGCAGCGCCTTGGGGCCCACGGGTGAGCAGTTCTTC. Full variable domain (remainder filled in from reference TRBV9 and TRBJ2-1): DSGVTQTPKHLITATGQRVTLRCSPRSGDLSVYWYQQSLDQGLQFLIQYYNGEERAKGNILERFSAQQFPDLHSELNLSSLELGDSALYFCASSALGPTGEQFFGPGTRLTVL.

This clone has a handful of counts. This rearrangement joins TRBV5-1 to TRBJ2-2; TRBD1 might be the D (6 bases). The germline gives CDR1 SGHRS, CDR2 YFSETQ. This CDR3 contains 15 residues. Trimming shortened V by 7 bases and J by 4 bases, and 17 bases separated the two germline ends. The CDR3 loop is CASRITGFTTGELFF. DNA for the CDR3: TGCGCCAGCCGAATCACAGGGTTCACCACCGGGGAGCTGTTTTTT.